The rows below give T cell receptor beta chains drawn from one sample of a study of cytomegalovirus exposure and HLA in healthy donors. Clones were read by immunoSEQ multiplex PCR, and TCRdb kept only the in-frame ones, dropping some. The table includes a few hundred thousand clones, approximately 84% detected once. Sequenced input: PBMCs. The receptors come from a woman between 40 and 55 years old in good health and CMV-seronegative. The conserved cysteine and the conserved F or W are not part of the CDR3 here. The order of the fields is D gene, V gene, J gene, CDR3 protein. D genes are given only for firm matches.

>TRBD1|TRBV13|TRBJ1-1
ASSHRQGERTF
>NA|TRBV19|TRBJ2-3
ASSPVIPSYTDTQY
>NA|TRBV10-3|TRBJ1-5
AISEQGSVGNQPQH
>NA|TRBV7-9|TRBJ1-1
ASSLGLGRAF
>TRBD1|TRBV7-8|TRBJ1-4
ASSLGGQGNPKLF
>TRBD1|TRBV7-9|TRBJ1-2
ASRLGQGNGYT
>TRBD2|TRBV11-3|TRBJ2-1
ASSPRWQGGSSYNEQF
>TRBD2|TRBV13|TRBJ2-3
ASSFSGLARDPPSTDTQY
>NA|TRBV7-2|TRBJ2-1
ASSLSWGDEQF
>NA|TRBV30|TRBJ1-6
AWTKKGYGNSPLH
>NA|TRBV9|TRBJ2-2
ASSTRGYTGELF
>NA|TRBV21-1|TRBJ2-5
ASSTRQGTQETQY
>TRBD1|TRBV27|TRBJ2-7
ASSLGDRAYEQY
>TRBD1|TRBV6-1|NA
ASSEVDRVYEQY
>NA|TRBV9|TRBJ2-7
ASSGQGSYEQY
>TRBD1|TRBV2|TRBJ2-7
ASKGGTGSYEQY
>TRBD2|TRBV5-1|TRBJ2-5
ASRTSGGPQETQY
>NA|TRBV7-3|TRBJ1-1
ASSRGGGTEAF
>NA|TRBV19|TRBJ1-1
ASSLGTRLNTEAF
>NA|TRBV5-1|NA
ASSYSTGSYEQY
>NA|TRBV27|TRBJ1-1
ASSLSRGGSTEAF
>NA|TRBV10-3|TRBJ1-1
AISEGTLVDTEAF
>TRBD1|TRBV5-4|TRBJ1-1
ASRDRGPFTEAF
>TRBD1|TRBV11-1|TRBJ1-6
ASSLGQGMDSPLH
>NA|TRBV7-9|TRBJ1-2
ASSLNRNYGYT
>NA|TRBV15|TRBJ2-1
ATSRAWRPAIDNEQF
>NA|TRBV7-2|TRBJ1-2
ASSLSTSGYT
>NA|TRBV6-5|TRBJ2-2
ASSYDLSPNTGELF
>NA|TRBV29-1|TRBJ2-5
SVGVTAQETQY
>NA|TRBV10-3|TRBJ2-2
AISEDQGGELF
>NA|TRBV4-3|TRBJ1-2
ASSAYRDGTPGYT
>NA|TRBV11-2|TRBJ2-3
ASSLQPPGATSTDTQY
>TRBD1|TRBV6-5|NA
ASYSQGANEQY
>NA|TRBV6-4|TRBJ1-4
ASRYLQGTNEKLF
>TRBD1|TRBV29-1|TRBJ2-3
SATGADTQY
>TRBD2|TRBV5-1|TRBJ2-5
ASSLGVAGAGGQETQY
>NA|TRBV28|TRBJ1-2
ASSSINYGYT
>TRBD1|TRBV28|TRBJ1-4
ASSYTGATNEKLF
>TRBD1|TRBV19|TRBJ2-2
ASSVDRGGGELF
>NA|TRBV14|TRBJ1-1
ASSQDTGAGTEAF
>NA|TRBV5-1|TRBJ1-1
ASSFPDTEAF
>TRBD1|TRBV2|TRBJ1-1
ASSEATGVSEAF